This T cell receptor beta chain was recovered during a study of blood T cell repertoires in COVID-19. As for the study in general: Donors in the United States, Italy and Spain gave samples during acute or convalescent COVID-19. PBMCs, B-cell-depleted T cells, or T cells were the source of the cDNA or gDNA that made up the material.

This clone has just one count. This CDR3 has 15 amino acids. V dropped 6 bases and J dropped 5; count of bases not matched to a gene: 8. Germline CDR1 LNHDA, CDR2 SQIVND (reference sequence). In the source study's methods: From reference gene primer amplification, estimates of nucleated cell counts were derived. The protocol was immunoSEQ multiplex PCR, while the TCRdb copy is restricted to in-frame clones and leaves out a portion. That table is the source of V, J and clone size, and D and trimming were worked out from the DNA. Of roughly 130,000 clones in the sample, around 87% were seen once. This receptor was taken from an older woman with acute or convalescent COVID-19. The chain employs TRBV19 and TRBJ2-5; 11 nucleotides match TRBD2. Sequencing input: peripheral blood. The CDR3 DNA is TGTGCCAGTAGGCCAACTAGCGGGAGAGGCGAGACCCAGTACTTC. Translated: CASRPTSGRGETQYF.